Following are 11 T cell receptor beta chains from one sample sequenced in a study of shared clonotypes between healthy human individuals. The repertoire was sequenced with immunoSEQ multiplex PCR; TCRdb's copy has only in-frame clones and lacks some. The sample includes about 660,000 clones, about 74% of them seen just once. The sample comprised memory CD4+ T cells sorted from blood. Subset given: CD45RA-negative fraction. Receptor source: a woman younger than 45 in good health.

The chain has TRBV11-3 and TRBJ1-1; 8 bases map to TRBD1. CDR1 SGHNT and CDR2 YENEEA come from the germline V gene. The V gene end was trimmed by 6 bases and the J gene end by 3 bases; junction bases not matched to a gene: 3. This CDR3 has 13 amino acids. CDR3 sequence reads: CASRRDRHTEAFF. Here the CDR3 DNA reads TGTGCCAGCAGACGGGACAGGCACACTGAAGCTTTCTTT. Full variable domain (outside the CDR3, taken from reference TRBV11-3 and TRBJ1-1): EAGVVQSPRYKIIEKKQPVAFWCNPISGHNTLYWYLQNLGQGPELLIRYENEEAVDDSQLPKDRFSAERLKGVDSTLKIQPAELGDSAVYLCASRRDRHTEAFFGQGTRLTVV.

V gene TRBV7-8 combines with J gene TRBJ1-2; TRBD1 matches at 10 bases. There are 16 residues in the CDR3. The germline gives CDR1 SGHVS, CDR2 FQNEAQ. Trimming cost V 2 bases and J 2 bases; bases outside gene matches: 5. The chain's CDR3 is CASSLRGGQGNYGYTF. CDR3 coding DNA: TGTGCCAGCAGCTTACGGGGGGGACAGGGGAACTATGGCTACACCTTC.

V and J are TRBV5-1 and TRBJ2-1; TRBD1 matches 10 bases. Germline loops: CDR1 SGHRS, CDR2 YFSETQ. The CDR3 covers 14 residues. V was clipped by 4 bases and J by 13 bases; unmatched bases: 11. Here the CDR3 DNA reads TGCGCCAGCAGCCCCGGGACAGGGGTTCTTGACCAGTTCTTC. Translation: CASSPGTGVLDQFF.

This rearrangement joins TRBV4-1 to TRBJ2-5; D is perhaps TRBD2 (6 bases). This CDR3 has 16 residues. Germline CDR1 and CDR2: MGHRA and YSYEKL. The V and J ends lost 5 bases and 5 bases respectively, with 21 bases between them. The CDR3 loop is CASSSRRDFRGETQYF. CDR3 nucleotides: TGCGCCAGCAGCTCTAGACGGGACTTCCGCGGCGAGACCCAGTACTTC.

The rearrangement links TRBV5-1 to TRBJ1-5; no clear D. From germline, CDR1 is SGHRS and CDR2 YFSETQ. This CDR3 is 15 amino acids long. V was shortened by 0 bases and J by 1 base, with 8 bases between the two germline ends. CDR3: CASSLGGLSNQPQHF. The CDR3 DNA is TGCGCCAGCAGCTTGGGGGGTTTGAGCAATCAGCCCCAGCATTTT. The whole variable domain, remainder taken from reference TRBV5-1 and TRBJ1-5, is KAGVTQTPRYLIKTRGQQVTLSCSPISGHRSVSWYQQTPGQGLQFLFEYFSETQRNKGNFPGRFSGRQFSNSRSEMNVSTLELGDSALYLCASSLGGLSNQPQHFGDGTRLSIL.

The chain employs TRBV9 and TRBJ1-2; weak D call: TRBD1 (6 bases). V lost 3 bases, J lost 10 bases, and 13 bases lay in between. The CDR3 extends over 12 amino acids. Per the germline V gene, CDR1 is SGDLS and CDR2 is YYNGEE. DNA for the CDR3: TGTGCCAGCAGCGGATCCACAGGGTACTACACCTTC. Amino acids: CASSGSTGYYTF.

The chain joins TRBV6-4 to TRBJ2-1, with D possibly matching TRBD1 (6 bases). CDR1 MRHNA and CDR2 SNTAGT come from the germline V gene. The CDR3 totals 15 residues. V was cut by 4 bases and J by 9 bases, with 19 bases left in between. The chain's CDR3 is CASSVSGVGASEQFF. CDR3 DNA sequence: TGTGCCAGCAGTGTCTCAGGGGTGGGGGCCTCTGAGCAGTTCTTC.

V is TRBV7-9 and J is TRBJ2-1; perhaps TRBD2 as D (5 bases). The CDR3 sequence is 12 residues long. V lost 5 bases and J lost 7, with 9 bases in between. Germline assignment: CDR1 SEHNR and CDR2 FQNEAQ (reference sequence). CDR3 amino acids: CASSNLANEQFF. CDR3 nucleotides: TGTGCCAGCAGCAATTTAGCGAATGAGCAGTTCTTC.

V gene TRBV19 combines with J gene TRBJ2-1, with D possibly TRBD2 on 5 matching bases. V was clipped by 4 bases and J by 8 bases, with 9 bases between them. CDR3 length: 12 residues. In germline, CDR1 is LNHDA, CDR2 SQIVND (reference sequence). The CDR3 is CASSSSGYEQFF. CDR3 DNA sequence: TGTGCCAGTAGTAGCAGCGGTTATGAGCAGTTCTTC.

V gene TRBV23-1 combines with J gene TRBJ2-7, with 7 bases lining up with TRBD1. TRBV23-1 belongs to the ORF category, with a function that is uncertain. This CDR3 is built from 15 residues. V was clipped by 10 bases and J by 4 bases; unmatched bases: 16. CDR3 region: CATGIIQGKDYEQYF. The CDR3 DNA sequence: TGCGCCACCGGGATAATACAGGGGAAGGATTACGAGCAGTACTTC.

This clone appeared many times. This rearrangement joins TRBV4-1 to TRBJ2-7; 10 nucleotides align to TRBD2. CDR1 is MGHRA and CDR2 is YSYEKL in the germline V gene. The CDR3 length is 20 residues. After removal of 4 bases from V and 2 bases from J, the junction contained 20 bases not matched to a gene. The CDR3 DNA reads as TGCGCCAGCAGCCCGGGAGGAAAGTTGTCTAGCGGGAGACCCACCTACGAGCAGTACTTC. Its translation is CASSPGGKLSSGRPTYEQYF.